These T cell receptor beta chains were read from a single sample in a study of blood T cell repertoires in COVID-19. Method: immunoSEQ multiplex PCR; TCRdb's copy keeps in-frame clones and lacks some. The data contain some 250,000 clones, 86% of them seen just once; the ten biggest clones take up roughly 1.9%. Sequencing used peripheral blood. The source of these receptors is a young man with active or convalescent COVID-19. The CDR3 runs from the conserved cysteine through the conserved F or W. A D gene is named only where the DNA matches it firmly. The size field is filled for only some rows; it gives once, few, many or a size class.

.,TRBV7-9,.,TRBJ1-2,CASSLGSTTYGYTF,TGTGCCAGCAGCTTGGGGAGTACAACCTATGGCTACACCTTC
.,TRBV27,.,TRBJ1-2,CASRYIYRDSNGYTF,TGTGCCAGCAGATATATATACAGGGATTCGAATGGCTACACCTTC
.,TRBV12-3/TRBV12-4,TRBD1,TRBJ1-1,CASKGTGWTEAFF,TGTGCCAGCAAAGGGACAGGGTGGACTGAAGCTTTCTTT
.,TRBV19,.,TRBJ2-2,CASSVTGSNTGELFF,TGTGCCAGTAGTGTGACAGGATCAAACACCGGGGAGCTGTTTTTT
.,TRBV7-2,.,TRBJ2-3,CASSTLVTLTDTQYF,TGTGCCAGCAGCACACTAGTTACCCTCACAGATACGCAGTATTTT
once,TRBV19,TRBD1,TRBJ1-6,CASSPGTGSNSPLHF,TGTGCCAGTAGCCCCGGGACAGGGTCTAATTCACCCCTCCACTTT
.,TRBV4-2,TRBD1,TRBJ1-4,CASSQSLGQGLGEKLFF,TGTGCCAGCAGCCAATCGCTCGGACAGGGGCTTGGGGAAAAACTGTTTTTT
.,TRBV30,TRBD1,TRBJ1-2,CASNLERDRVTDGYTF,TGTGCCAGCAACTTGGAGCGGGACAGGGTAACGGATGGCTACACCTTC
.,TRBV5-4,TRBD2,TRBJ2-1,CASSPSGGPYNEQFF,TGTGCCAGCAGCCCTAGCGGGGGACCATACAATGAGCAGTTCTTC
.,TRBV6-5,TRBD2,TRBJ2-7,CASVSGGGYEQYF,TGTGCCAGCGTTAGTGGGGGGGGCTACGAGCAGTACTTC
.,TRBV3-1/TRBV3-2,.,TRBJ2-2,CASSQDRGSLTGELFF,TGTGCCAGCAGCCAAGATCGCGGCAGTCTAACCGGGGAGCTGTTTTTT
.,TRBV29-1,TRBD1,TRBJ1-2,CSAITGAPRDGYTF,TGCAGCGCCATTACAGGGGCGCCGCGAGATGGCTACACCTTC
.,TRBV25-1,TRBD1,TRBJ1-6,CASSAQGADNSPLHF,TGTGCCAGCAGCGCACAGGGGGCTGACAATTCACCCCTCCACTTT
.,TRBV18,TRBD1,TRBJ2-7,CASSLTGTGDYEQYF,TGTGCCAGCTCACTAACCGGGACAGGGGACTACGAGCAGTACTTC